Below are 21 T cell receptor beta chains sequenced from a single sample in a study of lymphopenia after photon versus proton radiotherapy. The repertoire was sequenced with immunoSEQ multiplex PCR; TCRdb's copy has only in-frame clones and lacks some. The table records roughly 40,000 clones, about 86% of them present only once. The input for sequencing was peripheral blood, taken from a patient treated with proton-based radiotherapy. These receptors all stem from a woman in her 70s with pancreatic cancer. Some clones in this sample may be carry-over from other donors' samples.

The chain joins TRBV4-2 to TRBJ1-5; perhaps TRBD1 as D (5 bases). V was cut by 0 bases and J by 4 bases, with 13 bases left in between. The CDR3 consists of 16 residues. Germline V gene data show CDR1 as LGHNA and CDR2 as YNFKEQ. Written as DNA, the CDR3 is TGTGCCAGCAGCCAAGATCCGGGGGGTGGGAATCAGCCCCAGCATTTT. This translates into CASSQDPGGGNQPQHF.

J is TRBJ1-6 and V is TRBV5-5; possibly TRBD1 for D (5 bases). The V and J ends lost 4 bases and 12 bases respectively, with 11 bases between them. The CDR3 is made up of 12 amino acids. Germline V gene data show CDR1 as SGHKS and CDR2 as YYEKEE (reference sequence). CDR3 coding DNA: TGTGCCAGCAGCAGGAGGGGTGGACCCCTCCACTTT. Amino acid sequence: CASSRRGGPLHF.

This chain links TRBV18 with TRBJ2-7, with TRBD2 matching 8 bases. Germline trimming cut 1 base from V and 2 bases from J; bases unmatched to any gene: 7. CDR3 length equals 16 residues. Germline V CDR1 and CDR2: KGHSH, LQKENI. The CDR3 DNA reads as TGTGCCAGCTCACCACTCGACGGGAGGGATACCTACGAGCAGTACTTC. This encodes CASSPLDGRDTYEQYF.

This chain links TRBV15 with TRBJ1-3; D uncertain. The CDR3 is 16 amino acids. V was cut by 0 bases and J by 0 bases, with 9 bases left in between. Per the germline V gene, CDR1 is LNHNV and CDR2 is YYDKDF (reference sequence). Written as DNA, the CDR3 is TGTGCCACCAGCAGAGACCTTGTGAGCTCTGGAAACACCATATATTTT. It is translated as CATSRDLVSSGNTIYF.

This clone was observed once. The chain links TRBV4-1 to TRBJ1-3; possible D gene TRBD1, 6 bases. CDR3 length: 14 residues. With 3 bases removed from V and 1 base from J, the gap between germline ends came to 7 bases. From germline, CDR1 is MGHRA and CDR2 YSYEKL. The DNA for the CDR3 is TGCGCCAGCAGCCAGGGGGCATCTGGAAACACCATATATTTT. This codes for CASSQGASGNTIYF.

The V call is TRBV14, the J call TRBJ2-7, with 7 bases fitting TRBD2. The CDR3 is made up of 13 amino acids. Germline values: CDR1 SGHDN, CDR2 FVKESK. V lost 5 bases to trimming and J lost 2 bases; unmatched junction nucleotides: 3. CDR3 DNA sequence: TGTGCCAGCAGCAGGGACTACGCCTACGAGCAGTACTTC. Translated, it gives CASSRDYAYEQYF.

The J gene is TRBJ2-1, the V gene TRBV29-1; D is uncertain. The V gene lost 1 base and the J gene lost 6 bases, with 7 bases spanning the gap. CDR1 and CDR2 (germline): SQVTM, ANQGSEA. This CDR3 comprises 12 residues. CDR3 in DNA: TGCAGCGTTGAAGGAAAAGGCAATGAGCAGTTCTTC. This gives the protein CSVEGKGNEQFF.

The chain combines TRBV28 with TRBJ2-7, with TRBD2 identical over 11 bases. The CDR3 contains 16 residues. CDR1 and CDR2 from the germline V gene are MDHEN and SYDVKM. After removal of 2 bases from V and 12 bases from J, the junction contained 15 bases not matched to a gene. CDR3: CASSLRSGTSGFLAYF. CDR3 in DNA: TGTGCCAGCAGTTTACGCTCCGGGACTAGCGGTTTCTTAGCGTACTTC.

The chain couples TRBV27 to TRBJ2-1; D is possibly TRBD2 (7 bases). CDR3 length equals 17 residues. Germline lookup yields CDR1 MNHEY and CDR2 SMNVEV (reference sequence). V was pared by 3 bases and J by 2 bases, with 17 bases between. CDR3 sequence (DNA): TGTGCCAGCAGTTTTAGGGGAACAGGGAGGGCCTACAATGAGCAGTTCTTC. Protein: CASSFRGTGRAYNEQFF.

The chain joins TRBV7-9 to TRBJ2-1, with TRBD2 matching over 9 bases. V shed 2 bases, J shed 15 bases, and the junction held 8 bases outside the gene matches. The CDR3 loop spans 13 amino acids. CDR1 and CDR2 from the germline V gene are SEHNR and FQNEAQ (reference sequence). As DNA, the CDR3 is TGTGCCAGCAGCTTATATTGGACTAGCGCGCCGTTCTTC. Amino acid sequence: CASSLYWTSAPFF.

V usage is TRBV5-4 and J usage is TRBJ2-3, with D possibly being TRBD2 (6 bases). CDR1 and CDR2 (germline): SGHNT, YYREEE (reference sequence). This CDR3 comprises 16 residues. V shed 2 bases and J shed 9 bases, with 22 bases lying between them. The CDR3 DNA reads TGTGCCAGCAGCTTAACTCCGGGAGCCCTCCCCGGAACGCAGTATTTT. Translated, it gives CASSLTPGALPGTQYF.

The chain links TRBV7-9 to TRBJ2-1; D possibly corresponds to TRBD2 (6 bases). The V end lost 5 bases, the J end lost 10 bases, and 15 bases lay between the germline ends. CDR3 length: 13 amino acids. CDR1 is SEHNR, CDR2 FQNEAQ, per germline (reference sequence). CDR3 amino acids: CASSPDAEGEQFF. The CDR3 DNA reads as TGTGCCAGCAGCCCGGACGCGGAGGGCGAGCAGTTCTTC.

The rearrangement links TRBV6-6 to TRBJ1-1; D is undetermined. This CDR3 spans 13 amino acids. V was pared by 6 bases and J by 1 base, with 9 bases between. Germline CDR1 is MNHNY and CDR2 is SVGAGI (reference sequence). The CDR3 sequence is CASSNTKNTEAFF. CDR3 in DNA: TGTGCCAGCAGCAATACCAAGAACACTGAAGCTTTCTTT.

In nucleotides, the CDR3 is TGTGCCAGCAGCACCTTCGAGCGGAACCCCACCTACGAGCAGTACTTC. Translated: CASSTFERNPTYEQYF. The V and J genes are TRBV2 and TRBJ2-7; tentative D call: TRBD2 (5 bases). Trimming shortened V by 6 bases and J by 2 bases, and 20 bases separated the two germline ends. The CDR3 spans 16 residues. In germline, CDR1 is SNHLY, CDR2 FYNNEI.

This sequence joins TRBV4-1 and TRBJ2-2; perhaps TRBD2 as D (5 bases). The CDR3 totals 13 residues. Between the trimmed V and J ends, which lost 0 bases and 7 bases, there was a span of 6 bases. CDR1 and CDR2 (germline): MGHRA, YSYEKL. CDR3 residues: CASSQERGGELFF. Written as DNA, the CDR3 is TGCGCCAGCAGCCAAGAACGGGGCGGGGAGCTGTTTTTT.

Here the CDR3 DNA reads TGTGCCAGCAGTTTCGGCCCGGGGACAGGGCGCGATACGCAGTATTTT. Amino acids: CASSFGPGTGRDTQYF. This sequence joins TRBV27 and TRBJ2-3; 9 nucleotides align to TRBD1. The V gene end was trimmed by 3 bases and the J gene end by 6 bases; junction bases not matched to a gene: 10. In germline, CDR1 is MNHEY, CDR2 SMNVEV (reference sequence). This CDR3 is 16 amino acids long.

The CDR3: CASIGTESYEQYF. The CDR3 bases are TGTGCCAGTATCGGGACAGAGTCCTACGAGCAGTACTTC. The rearrangement uses TRBV19 and TRBJ2-7; 7 positions match TRBD1. Germline CDR1 LNHDA, CDR2 SQIVND (reference sequence). There are 13 residues in the CDR3. Trimming took 7 bases from V and 1 from J; bases not matched to a gene: 4. The entire variable domain, with the rest obtained from reference TRBV19 and TRBJ2-7, is as follows: DGGITQSPKYLFRKEGQNVTLSCEQNLNHDAMYWYRQDPGQGLRLIYYSQIVNDFQKGDIAEGYSVSREKKESFPLTVTSAQKNPTAFYLCASIGTESYEQYFGPGTRLTVT.

The chain combines TRBV4-3 with TRBJ2-7; no clear D. CDR3 length equals 15 residues. Germline values: CDR1 LGHNA, CDR2 YSLEER. Trimming cost V 2 bases and J 2 bases, with 13 bases left between them. CDR3 bases: TGCGCCAGCAGCCAAAGCTCGGAGCAAGCCTACGAGCAGTACTTC. This gives the protein CASSQSSEQAYEQYF.

This chain connects TRBV11-3 to TRBJ2-1; 9 bases fit TRBD2. The CDR3 sequence is 15 residues long. The V segment lost 3 bases and the J segment 0 bases; nucleotides outside the gene matches: 0. From germline, CDR1 is SGHNT and CDR2 YENEEA. The CDR3 sequence is CASSFSGGSYNEQFF. The CDR3 DNA is TGTGCCAGCAGCTTTAGCGGGGGCTCCTACAATGAGCAGTTCTTC.

Note on this clone: At one boundary the junction diverges from the germline segment, which might be a read error. The V gene is TRBV7-7, the J gene TRBJ1-1; weak D call: TRBD1 (5 bases). The CDR3 has 13 residues. Germline V gives CDR1 SSHAT, CDR2 FNYEAQ (reference sequence). Written as DNA, the CDR3 is TGTGCTAGCAGCTTAGACAGGAACACTGAAGCTTTCTTT. Translated, it gives CASSLDRNTEAFF.

V is TRBV19 and J is TRBJ1-3; D is uncertain. V was shortened by 7 bases and J by 0 bases, with 13 bases between the two germline ends. Germline V gives CDR1 LNHDA, CDR2 SQIVND (reference sequence). The CDR3 has 15 residues. CDR3 protein: CASKNLGLSGNTIYF. CDR3 DNA sequence: TGTGCCAGTAAGAATCTTGGGCTCTCTGGAAACACCATATATTTT.